This T cell receptor (beta chain) was obtained from a study of response to subunit inactivated influenza vaccine. TCRdb re-analysed the RT-PCR reads in MiXCR, keeping a single row per CDR3 protein. The table lists about 540,000 distinct CDR3 sequences, around 21% of them singletons. The CDR3 is 15 residues long. Per the germline V gene, CDR1 is SGHVS and CDR2 is FQNEAQ. The germline V and J ends were trimmed by 0 bases and 4 bases, with 12 bases remaining between them. These records were also assigned to another study, of T cells expressing NK-cell markers. That study adds: Generation of TCR beta cDNA was performed by 5'RACE template switching incorporating UMIs. Most of the eight sequenced donors tested HCMV-seropositive; one tested seronegative.

The source is a man aged 50 to 60 who received an inactivated influenza vaccine. The rearrangement joins TRBV7-8 to TRBJ1-1, with D possibly matching TRBD1 (6 bases). The sequences come from CD4+ T cells sorted from PBMCs, collected about 11 days after vaccination. CDR3 nucleotide sequence: TGTGCCAGCAGCTTAGCGTGGGGGGCGACCACTGAAGCTTTCTTT. Amino acids: CASSLAWGATTEAFF.